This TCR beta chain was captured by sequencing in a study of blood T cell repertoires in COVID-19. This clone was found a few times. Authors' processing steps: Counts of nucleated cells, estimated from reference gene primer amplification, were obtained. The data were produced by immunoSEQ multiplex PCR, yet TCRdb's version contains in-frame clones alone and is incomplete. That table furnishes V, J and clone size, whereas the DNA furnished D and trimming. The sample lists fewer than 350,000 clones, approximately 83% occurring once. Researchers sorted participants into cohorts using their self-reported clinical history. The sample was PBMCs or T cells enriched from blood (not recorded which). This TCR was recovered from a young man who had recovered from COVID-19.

CDR3 loop: CASSYSGLLYGYTF. CDR3 DNA: TGTGCCAGCAGTTACTCGGGACTGCTCTATGGCTACACCTTC. The genes are TRBV6-5 and TRBJ1-2; D possibly corresponds to TRBD1 (5 bases). This CDR3 contains 14 residues. Germline V gene sequence: CDR1 MNHEY, CDR2 SVGAGI. The V end was cut by 0 bases, the J end by 4 bases, with 9 bases between.